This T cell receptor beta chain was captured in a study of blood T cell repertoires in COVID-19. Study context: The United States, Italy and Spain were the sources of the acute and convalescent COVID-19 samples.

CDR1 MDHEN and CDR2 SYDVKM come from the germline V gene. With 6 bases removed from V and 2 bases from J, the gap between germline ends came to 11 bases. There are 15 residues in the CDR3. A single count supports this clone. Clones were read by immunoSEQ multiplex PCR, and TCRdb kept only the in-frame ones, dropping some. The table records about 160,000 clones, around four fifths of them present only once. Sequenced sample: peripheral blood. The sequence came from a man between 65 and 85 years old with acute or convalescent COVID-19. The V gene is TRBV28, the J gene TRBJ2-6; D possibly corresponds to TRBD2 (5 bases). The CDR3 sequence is CASSLGSTGANVLTF. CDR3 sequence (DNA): TGTGCCAGCAGCCTAGGGAGTACTGGGGCCAACGTCCTGACTTTC.